This T cell receptor (beta chain) is from a study of blood T cell repertoires in COVID-19. This clone was detected once. Sequencing used immunoSEQ multiplex PCR; TCRdb keeps in-frame clones, though not all of them. Here the sample spans 200,000 or so clones, less than 90% being singletons. CDR1 and CDR2 from the germline V gene are SGHDT and YYEEEE. This CDR3 contains 13 residues. The V end lost 0 bases, the J end lost 6 bases, and 7 bases lay between the germline ends. This chain uses TRBV5-6 with TRBJ2-4, with D unclear. Sequenced material: peripheral blood. The receptor was derived from a woman between 40 and 55 years old with acute or convalescent COVID-19. The CDR3 DNA follows: TGTGCCAGCAGCTTGGGCCAGGCAAACATTCAGTACTTC. This translates into CASSLGQANIQYF.